Following are 3 T cell receptor beta chains from one sample sequenced in a study of T cell responses to AZD1222 COVID-19 vaccine. TCRdb's copy holds only in-frame clones and misses some; the assay was immunoSEQ multiplex PCR. The data show roughly 150,000 clones, 80% to 95% seen once. The sequences come from peripheral blood, collected on day 0 of AZD1222 vaccination. These receptors were obtained from an adult in good health.

The chain couples TRBV12-3 or TRBV12-4 to TRBJ1-2; TRBD1 might be the D (6 bases). Between the trimmed V and J ends, which lost 5 bases and 8 bases, there was a span of 15 bases. The CDR3 extends over 13 amino acids. The CDR3 protein is CASSIWDTVGYTF. The CDR3 region has the DNA TGTGCCAGCAGTATCTGGGACACGGTAGGCTACACCTTC.

V and J are TRBV4-1 and TRBJ1-1; perhaps TRBD1 as D (5 bases). Germline V gives CDR1 MGHRA, CDR2 YSYEKL. The CDR3 runs 13 residues. The germline V and J ends were trimmed by 4 bases and 7 bases, with 13 bases remaining between them. The CDR3 here is CASSRLTALEAFF. The DNA of the CDR3 is TGCGCCAGCAGCCGTTTGACAGCGCTTGAAGCTTTCTTT.

The J gene is TRBJ2-3, the V gene TRBV7-2, with D tentatively TRBD1 or TRBD2 (5 bases each). CDR1 and CDR2 (germline): SGHTA, FQGNSA. The CDR3 length is 14 residues. The V end was cut by 8 bases, the J end by 0 bases, with 12 bases between. The CDR3 protein is CASARGRSTDTQYF. The CDR3 nucleotides are TGTGCCAGCGCACGGGGACGAAGCACAGATACGCAGTATTTT.